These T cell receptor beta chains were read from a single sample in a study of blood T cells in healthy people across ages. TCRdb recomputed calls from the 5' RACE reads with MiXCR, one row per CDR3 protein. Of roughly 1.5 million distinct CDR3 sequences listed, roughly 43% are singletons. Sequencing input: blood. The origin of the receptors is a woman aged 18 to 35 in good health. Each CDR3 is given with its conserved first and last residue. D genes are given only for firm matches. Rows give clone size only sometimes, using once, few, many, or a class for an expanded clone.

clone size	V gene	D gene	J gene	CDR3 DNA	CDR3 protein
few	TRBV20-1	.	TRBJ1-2	TGCAGTGCTAAGGGAAGGGAAACGTACTATGGCTACACCTTC	CSAKGRETYYGYTF
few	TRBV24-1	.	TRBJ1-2	TGTGCCACCAGTGTCTTGGCAACAGCCTTCTATGGCTACACCTTC	CATSVLATAFYGYTF
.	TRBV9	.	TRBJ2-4	TGTGCCAGCAGCGTAGGATATGGCTCGGATGAGCAGTACTTC	CASSVGYGSDEQYF
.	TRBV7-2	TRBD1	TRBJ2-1	TGTGCCAGCAGCTTAGTTTCGACAGGGGGCAACAATGAGCAGTTCTTC	CASSLVSTGGNNEQFF
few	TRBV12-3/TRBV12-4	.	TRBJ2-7	TGTGCCAGCAGTGTACTTGGTATTCTCTACGAGCAGTACTTC	CASSVLGILYEQYF
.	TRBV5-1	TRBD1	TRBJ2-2	TGCGCCAGCAGCCCGGCTACAGGGGTGACCGGGGAGCTGTTTTTT	CASSPATGVTGELFF
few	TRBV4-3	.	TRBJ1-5	TGCGCCAGCAGCCAAGAAATAGGGCTTCAGCCCCAGCATTTT	CASSQEIGLQPQHF
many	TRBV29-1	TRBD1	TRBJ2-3	TGCAGCGGAGGAGACAGGGCAACAGATACGCAGTATTTT	CSGGDRATDTQYF
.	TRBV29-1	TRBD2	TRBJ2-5	TGCAGCGTTGGGCTAGCGGGATACCAAGAGACCCAGTACTTC	CSVGLAGYQETQYF
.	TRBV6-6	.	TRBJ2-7	TGTGCCAGCAGTACCCGGGGGAGAGGGAACAGGGATGAGCAGTACTTC	CASSTRGRGNRDEQYF
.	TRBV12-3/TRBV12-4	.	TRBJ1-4	TGTGCCAGCAGTTTAGAAGGGGGTATAGGAGAAAAACTGTTTTTT	CASSLEGGIGEKLFF
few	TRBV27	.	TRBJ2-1	TGTGCCAGCAGTCCCTCCCGGGTGGCCATTAATGAGCAGTTCTTC	CASSPSRVAINEQFF
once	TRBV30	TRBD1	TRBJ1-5	TGTGCCTGGAGTGTAGCAGGGGGTGATCTCCAGCATTTT	CAWSVAGGDLQHF
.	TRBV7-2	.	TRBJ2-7	TGTGCCAGCAGCCAAACAGGGTGGGGACGCGAGCAGTACTTC	CASSQTGWGREQYF
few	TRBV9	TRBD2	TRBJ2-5	TGTGCCAGCAGCGTAAACATAGCGGGAGGGCAAGAGACCCAGTACTTC	CASSVNIAGGQETQYF
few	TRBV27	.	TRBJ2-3	TGTGCCAGTTACACCGGGGTTACTAGCACAGATACGCAGTATTTT	CASYTGVTSTDTQYF
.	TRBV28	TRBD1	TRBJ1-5	TGTGCCAGCAGTTCCGGGGACAGGAAAAATCAGCCCCAGCATTTT	CASSSGDRKNQPQHF
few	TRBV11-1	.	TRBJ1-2	TGTGCCAGCAGCTTAGGGGTCCAAAACTATGGCTACACCTTC	CASSLGVQNYGYTF
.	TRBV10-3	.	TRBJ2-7	TGTGCCATCAGTGCTGGGACGGGGCCCTCCTACGAGCAGTACTTC	CAISAGTGPSYEQYF
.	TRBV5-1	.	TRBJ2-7	TGCGCCAGCCGGTTGCGCGAGAGGGAGCAGTACTTC	CASRLREREQYF
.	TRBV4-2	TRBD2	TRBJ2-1	TGTGCCAGCAGCCAAGAGGGACTAGCGGGGACCAATGAGCAGTTCTTC	CASSQEGLAGTNEQFF
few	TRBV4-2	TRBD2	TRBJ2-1	TGTGCCAGCAGCCAAGAAGTAGCGGGAGAGGGTTACAATGAGCAGTTCTTC	CASSQEVAGEGYNEQFF
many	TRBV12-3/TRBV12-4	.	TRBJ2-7	TGTGCCAGCAGTTTACTTGGTATTCTCTACGAGCAGTACTTC	CASSLLGILYEQYF
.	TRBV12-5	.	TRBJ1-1	TGTGCTAGTGGTTTGGCCCAGGGGCCGAACACTGAAGCTTTCTTT	CASGLAQGPNTEAFF
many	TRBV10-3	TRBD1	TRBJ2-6	TGTGCCATCGGACAGGCTGGGGCCAACGTCCTGACTTTC	CAIGQAGANVLTF
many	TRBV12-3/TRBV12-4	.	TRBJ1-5	TGTGCCAGCAGTCCTGACTCCAACAATCAGCCCCAGCATTTT	CASSPDSNNQPQHF
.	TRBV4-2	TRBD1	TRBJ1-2	TGTGCCAGCAGCCAAGAGGGACAGGGGGCCTCAGGGTATGGCTACACCTTC	CASSQEGQGASGYGYTF
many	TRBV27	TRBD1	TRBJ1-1	TGTGCCAGCAGAAAGCAGGGGGGTAGCACTGAAGCTTTCTTT	CASRKQGGSTEAFF
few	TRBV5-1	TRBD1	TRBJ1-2	TGCGCCAGCAGCTCTGCCGGGACAGGATTTCGCTATGGCTACACCTTC	CASSSAGTGFRYGYTF
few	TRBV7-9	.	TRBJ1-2	TGTGCCAGCAGCTTAGATGGTGACGGATTGGGGGGCTACACCTTC	CASSLDGDGLGGYTF
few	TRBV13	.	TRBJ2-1	TGTGCCAGCAGCTTGGCGGTCTTTACCCCCAATGAGCAGTTCTTC	CASSLAVFTPNEQFF
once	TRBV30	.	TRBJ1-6	TGTGCCTGCCTTACGAGCAAGGCCCATAGTTCACCCCTCCACTTT	CACLTSKAHSSPLHF
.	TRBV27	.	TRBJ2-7	TGTGCCAGCAGTTTACTAGGACAGAACTCCTACGAGCAGTACTTC	CASSLLGQNSYEQYF
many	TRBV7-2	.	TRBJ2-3	TGTGCCAGCAGCTTGGAACTAGCAGCCGATACGCAGTATTTT	CASSLELAADTQYF
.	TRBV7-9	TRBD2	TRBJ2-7	TGTGCCAGCAGCGCCAGCACTAGCGCTATCTCCTACGAGCAGTACTTC	CASSASTSAISYEQYF
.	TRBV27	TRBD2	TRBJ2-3	TGTGCCAGCACCTTCATCGGACTAGCGGGAGCAGGCACAGATACGCAGTATTTT	CASTFIGLAGAGTDTQYF
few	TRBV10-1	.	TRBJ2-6	TGCGCCAGCAGTGAATCAGGGCCTGGGGCCAACGTCCTGACTTTC	CASSESGPGANVLTF
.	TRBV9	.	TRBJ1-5	TGTGCCAGCAGCGCCCGGGACGGAGGACTGCCCCAGCATTTT	CASSARDGGLPQHF
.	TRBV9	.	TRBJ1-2	TGTGCCAGCAGCGTAGGTGGGGCAGTGGGCTATGGCTACACCTTC	CASSVGGAVGYGYTF
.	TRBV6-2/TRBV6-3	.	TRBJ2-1	TGTGCCAGCAGTTACTCGTCCCCTAGGGTGGACAATGAGCAGTTCTTC	CASSYSSPRVDNEQFF
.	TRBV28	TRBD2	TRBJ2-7	TGTGCCAGCAGTTTTGGGACTACTTTCGACGAGCAGTACTTC	CASSFGTTFDEQYF
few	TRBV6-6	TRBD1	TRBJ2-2	TGTGCCAGCAGGGGACAGGGGGCGACCGGGGAGCTGTTTTTT	CASRGQGATGELFF
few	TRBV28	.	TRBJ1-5	TGTGCCAGCACCTCCGGGGGGGCAAGCAATCAGCCCCAGCATTTT	CASTSGGASNQPQHF
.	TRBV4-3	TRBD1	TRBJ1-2	TGCGCCAGCAGCCAAGGGGCAGGGGGCGTATCATCGAACTATGGCTACACCTTC	CASSQGAGGVSSNYGYTF
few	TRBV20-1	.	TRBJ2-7	TGCAGTGCTAGTCTGCAAGCCTACGAGCAGTACTTC	CSASLQAYEQYF
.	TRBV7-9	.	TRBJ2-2	TGTGCCAGTACCCCAATCGGGGAGCTGTTTTTT	CASTPIGELFF